The clone carrying this T cell receptor (beta chain) was observed once. Across about two dozen US areas, participants ranged in age from about 18 to 90 years. Cohort 3 donors counted as recovered after two negative PCRs, clearance, or resolved symptoms. The entry originates in a study of blood T cell repertoires in COVID-19. Looking at the study overall: Sources were T cells, B-cell-depleted T cells, or PBMCs; the material itself was cDNA or gDNA.

The CDR3 spans 13 residues. Trimming took 9 bases from V and 3 from J, leaving 14 bases between them. The germline V gene has CDR1 LNHDA and CDR2 SQIVND (reference sequence). Sequencing used immunoSEQ multiplex PCR; TCRdb keeps in-frame clones, though not all of them. The table shows about 250,000 clones, with just over 90% occurring only once. The specimen sequenced was PBMCs or T cells enriched from blood (not recorded which). This chain connects TRBV19 to TRBJ1-1; maybe TRBD1 (5 bases). This clonotype originated in a woman in her late teens or twenties who had recovered from COVID-19. In DNA form, the CDR3 reads TGTGCCAGCCGTCGGGGGTTTGACACTGAAGCTTTCTTT. This codes for CASRRGFDTEAFF.